Following are 11 T cell receptor beta chains from one sample sequenced in a study of T cell responses to AZD1222 COVID-19 vaccine. Profiling relied on immunoSEQ multiplex PCR, and the TCRdb table lists in-frame clones only, not all of them. This table has more than 90,000 clones, 80% to 90% appearing once. The sequenced sample was peripheral blood, obtained 28 days after the second AZD1222 dose. The receptor source for this set is an adult who received the AZD1222 COVID-19 vaccine.

This sequence joins TRBV7-2 and TRBJ2-1; D perhaps matches TRBD1 (6 bases). The CDR3 has 17 residues. With 1 base removed from V and 0 bases from J, the gap between germline ends came to 13 bases. Looked up from germline, CDR1 is SGHTA and CDR2 is FQGNSA. CDR3 bases: TGTGCCAGCAGCTTAGTAGGGGGTACAAACTCCTACAATGAGCAGTTCTTC. This sequence encodes CASSLVGGTNSYNEQFF.

The chain recombines TRBV14 with TRBJ2-1; 8 bases align to TRBD1. The CDR3 extends over 17 amino acids. The V and J ends lost 2 bases and 8 bases, in that order; junction bases with no gene match: 14. The germline V gene has CDR1 SGHDN and CDR2 FVKESK. DNA for the CDR3: TGTGCCAGCAGCCAAAAGCCAGGGGGCCCCCCCGCCCATGAGCAGTTCTTC. Residues: CASSQKPGGPPAHEQFF.

The chain employs TRBV24-1 and TRBJ2-5, with D hard to call. The germline V gene has CDR1 KGHDR and CDR2 SFDVKD. The V gene lost 4 bases and the J gene lost 7 bases, with 15 bases spanning the gap. The CDR3 consists of 14 residues. CDR3: CATSEQTEDGTQYF. CDR3 DNA: TGTGCCACCAGTGAACAGACCGAGGACGGGACCCAGTACTTC.

The rearrangement joins TRBV18 to TRBJ1-1; unclear D gene. CDR3 size: 12 residues. Germline V CDR1 and CDR2: KGHSH, LQKENI. V gave up 4 bases and J gave up 2 bases, with 5 bases separating them. The CDR3 DNA reads TGTGCCAGCTCACGGGCAAACACTGAAGCTTTCTTT. This translates into CASSRANTEAFF. The full variable domain, completed using reference TRBV18 and TRBJ1-1, is NAGVMQNPRHLVRRRGQEARLRCSPMKGHSHVYWYRQLPEEGLKFMVYLQKENIIDESGMPKERFSAEFPKEGPSILRIQQVVRGDSAAYFCASSRANTEAFFGQGTRLTVV.

In DNA form, the CDR3 reads TGCGCCAGCAGCCAAGATAGGGGTAATTCACCCCTCCACTTT. Residues: CASSQDRGNSPLHF. The V call is TRBV4-1, the J call TRBJ1-6; maybe TRBD1 (5 bases). V was clipped by 0 bases and J by 6 bases, with 6 bases between them. Germline CDR1 reads MGHRA; CDR2 reads YSYEKL. The CDR3 consists of 14 residues.

The J gene is TRBJ2-7, the V gene TRBV6-5; TRBD1 matches at 9 bases. CDR3 length equals 15 residues. Germline V CDR1 and CDR2: MNHEY, SVGAGI. The V gene end was trimmed by 5 bases and the J gene end by 4 bases; junction bases not matched to a gene: 9. The CDR3 nucleotides are TGTGCCAGCAGTCAACCGGGACAGGGATTTTACGAGCAGTACTTC. Its translation: CASSQPGQGFYEQYF.

The chain combines TRBV6-5 with TRBJ2-7; possibly TRBD1 for D (5 bases). With 6 bases removed from V and 7 bases from J, the gap between germline ends came to 13 bases. CDR1 is MNHEY and CDR2 is SVGAGI in the germline V gene. The CDR3 totals 12 residues. The CDR3 DNA reads TGTGCCAGCAGGGACATCCTAGTAGAGCAGTACTTC. Translation: CASRDILVEQYF.

This sequence joins TRBV5-6 and TRBJ1-3; D call uncertain. The CDR3 is made up of 15 amino acids. Germline CDR1 reads SGHDT; CDR2 reads YYEEEE. V lost 1 base and J lost 1, with 9 bases in between. CDR3 protein: CASSLITFSGNTIYF. CDR3 DNA: TGTGCCAGCAGCTTGATTACATTTTCTGGAAACACCATATATTTT.

CDR3 sequence reads: CASSIGGQGASYEQYF. The CDR3 DNA reads as TGTGCCAGTAGTATAGGGGGACAGGGGGCGTCCTACGAGCAGTACTTC. This chain connects TRBV19 to TRBJ2-7, with 12 bases lining up with TRBD1. Unmatched junction bases numbered 2, after V lost 1 base and J lost 1 base. CDR1 is LNHDA, CDR2 SQIVND, per germline (reference sequence). The CDR3 has 16 amino acids.

The chain couples TRBV4-2 to TRBJ2-7, with TRBD2 matching over 7 bases. Unmatched junction bases numbered 15, after V lost 3 bases and J lost 4 bases. There are 17 residues in the CDR3. The germline V gene encodes CDR1 LGHNA and CDR2 YNFKEQ. CDR3 region: CASSHRLAREIAYEQYF. Written as DNA, the CDR3 is TGTGCCAGCAGCCATAGACTAGCCCGAGAAATAGCGTACGAGCAGTACTTC.

This clone was detected a few times. V is TRBV29-1 and J is TRBJ2-6; TRBD1 might be the D (5 bases). Germline V lookup: CDR1 SQVTM, CDR2 ANQGSEA. V dropped 5 bases and J dropped 0 bases, with 17 bases sitting between them. The CDR3 is 17 amino acids. The CDR3 loop is CSVSKDTSSSGANVLTF. In DNA form, the CDR3 reads TGCAGCGTTTCCAAGGACACTTCAAGCTCTGGGGCCAACGTCCTGACTTTC. Full variable domain (missing parts from reference TRBV29-1 and TRBJ2-6): SAVISQKPSRDICQRGTSLTIQCQVDSQVTMMFWYRQQPGQSLTLIATANQGSEATYESGFVIDKFPISRPNLTFSTLTVSNMSPEDSSIYLCSVSKDTSSSGANVLTFGAGSRLTVL.